A single sample gave rise to the 21 T cell receptor beta chains below, sequenced in a study of blood T cell repertoires in COVID-19. The data were produced by immunoSEQ multiplex PCR, yet TCRdb's version contains in-frame clones alone and is incomplete. The table shows approximately 93,000 clones, with about 90% occurring only once. The specimen was peripheral blood. The receptors originated from a human donor in a cohort sampled during active COVID-19.

The chain uses TRBV6-2 or TRBV6-3 and TRBJ1-5; 12 bases map to TRBD1. V was pared by 0 bases and J by 0 bases, with 3 bases of the junction left unmatched. Per the germline V gene, CDR1 is MNHEY and CDR2 is SVGEGT. The length of the CDR3 is 18 residues. DNA of the CDR3: TGTGCCAGCAGTTACTCCGGGACAGGGGGCTATAGCAATCAGCCCCAGCATTTT. Its translation is CASSYSGTGGYSNQPQHF.

This clone was found a few times. The chain links TRBV27 to TRBJ1-6, with 7 nucleotides matching TRBD1. Germline values: CDR1 MNHEY, CDR2 SMNVEV (reference sequence). The trim removed 3 bases at V and 8 bases at J, leaving 4 bases unmatched. This CDR3 comprises 14 residues. CDR3 protein: CASSLGQLHSPLHF. The DNA of the CDR3 is TGTGCCAGCAGTTTGGGACAGTTACATTCACCCCTCCACTTT.

The genes are TRBV6-5 and TRBJ2-2; a weak D match, TRBD2 (5 bases). The CDR3 sequence is 15 residues long. Trimming left V 2 bases short and J 3 bases short, with 10 bases between. Germline V lookup: CDR1 MNHEY, CDR2 SVGAGI. The CDR3 region has the DNA TGTGCCAGCAGTTACACTTCGGGATACACCGGGGAGCTGTTTTTT. Amino acid sequence: CASSYTSGYTGELFF.

The rearrangement uses TRBV5-1 and TRBJ2-2; maybe TRBD1 (7 bases). The germline CDR1 and CDR2 sequences are SGHRS and YFSETQ. Trimming stripped 0 bases from V and 6 bases from J, with 15 bases between. This CDR3 contains 16 residues. CDR3 in DNA: TGCGCCAGCAGCTTGGCCGGGGGACAGTTGGCCGGGGAGCTGTTTTTT. Translation gives CASSLAGGQLAGELFF. Based on the CDR3 plus reference TRBV5-1 and TRBJ2-2, the full variable domain is KAGVTQTPRYLIKTRGQQVTLSCSPISGHRSVSWYQQTPGQGLQFLFEYFSETQRNKGNFPGRFSGRQFSNSRSEMNVSTLELGDSALYLCASSLAGGQLAGELFFGEGSRLTVL.

The CDR3: CASSPIGRGGTEAFF. CDR3 coding DNA: TGTGCCAGCTCACCGATCGGCAGGGGTGGCACTGAAGCTTTCTTT. V gene TRBV18 combines with J gene TRBJ1-1; tentatively, D is TRBD1 (6 bases). V lost 3 bases to trimming and J lost 4 bases, with 15 bases between them. In germline, CDR1 is KGHSH, CDR2 LQKENI. This CDR3 has 15 amino acids.

The gene calls are TRBV19 and TRBJ1-2; 8 nucleotides align to TRBD1. This CDR3 has 15 residues. Trimming cost V 4 bases and J 5 bases; bases outside gene matches: 9. Looked up from germline, CDR1 is LNHDA and CDR2 is SQIVND (reference sequence). CDR3 sequence reads: CASSKARQGTYGYTF. As DNA, the CDR3 is TGTGCCAGTAGTAAGGCGCGACAGGGGACTTATGGCTACACCTTC.

The chain has TRBV28 and TRBJ1-4, with D perhaps matching TRBD1 (5 bases). Germline V lookup: CDR1 MDHEN, CDR2 SYDVKM. V gave up 2 bases and J gave up 4 bases, with 11 bases separating them. The CDR3 totals 15 residues. As DNA, the CDR3 is TGTGCCAGCAGTTTAAGAACAGGAAGTAATGAAAAACTGTTTTTT. Its protein product is CASSLRTGSNEKLFF. Together with reference TRBV28 and TRBJ1-4, the CDR3 gives the full variable domain: DVKVTQSSRYLVKRTGEKVFLECVQDMDHENMFWYRQDPGLGLRLIYFSYDVKMKEKGDIPEGYSVSREKKERFSLILESASTNQTSMYLCASSLRTGSNEKLFFGSGTQLSVL.

The rearrangement links TRBV30 to TRBJ2-3, with a tentative D call TRBD2 (5 bases). Germline V gene lookup returns CDR1 GTSNPN and CDR2 SVGIG (reference sequence). The CDR3 consists of 14 residues. V shed 0 bases and J shed 1 base, with 8 bases lying between them. The CDR3 region is CAWSVGSGTDTQYF. In DNA, the CDR3 is TGTGCCTGGAGTGTCGGTAGCGGCACAGATACGCAGTATTTT.

The genes are TRBV28 and TRBJ2-1, with 9 bases aligning to TRBD2. J gave up 9 bases and V 6 bases, and 6 bases lay outside the gene matches. Looked up from germline, CDR1 is MDHEN and CDR2 is SYDVKM. The CDR3 contains 13 residues. The CDR3 sequence is CASSLLAGFEQFF. In DNA, the CDR3 is TGTGCCAGCAGCCTTCTAGCGGGATTTGAGCAGTTCTTC. The full variable domain, completed using reference TRBV28 and TRBJ2-1, is DVKVTQSSRYLVKRTGEKVFLECVQDMDHENMFWYRQDPGLGLRLIYFSYDVKMKEKGDIPEGYSVSREKKERFSLILESASTNQTSMYLCASSLLAGFEQFFGPGTRLTVL.

The DNA for the CDR3 is TGTGCCAGCAGCTTAAGCGGTATGCCCTCCTACGAGCAGTACTTC. This codes for CASSLSGMPSYEQYF. This rearrangement joins TRBV11-2 to TRBJ2-7; TRBD2 is a possible D gene (5 bases). Per germline, CDR1 SGHAT and CDR2 FQNNGV. The CDR3 runs to 15 residues. V was clipped by 2 bases and J by 0 bases, with 11 bases between them. Full variable domain (remainder filled in from reference TRBV11-2 and TRBJ2-7): EAGVAQSPRYKIIEKRQSVAFWCNPISGHATLYWYQQILGQGPKLLIQFQNNGVVDDSQLPKDRFSAERLKGVDSTLKIQPAKLEDSAVYLCASSLSGMPSYEQYFGPGTRLTVT.

The genes are TRBV7-9 and TRBJ2-1; TRBD1 agrees at 11 bases. V lost 3 bases to trimming and J lost 7 bases; unmatched junction nucleotides: 5. This CDR3 is 15 amino acids long. Germline lookup yields CDR1 SEHNR and CDR2 FQNEAQ (reference sequence). The CDR3 reads CASSLRTGGRNEQFF. Here the CDR3 DNA reads TGTGCCAGCAGCTTGCGGACAGGGGGCCGGAATGAGCAGTTCTTC.

The chain combines TRBV6-4 with TRBJ1-2, with 7 nucleotides matching TRBD1. Trimming cost V 8 bases and J 8 bases; bases outside gene matches: 14. This CDR3 region has 14 residues. Germline V gene data show CDR1 as MRHNA and CDR2 as SNTAGT. In DNA form, the CDR3 reads TGTGCCAGCTCAGCGGGGGACAGCGCATCCGGCTACACCTTC. Residues: CASSAGDSASGYTF.

Only one count was recorded for this clone. The rearrangement uses TRBV21-1 and TRBJ2-5; TRBD2 is the table's D call, not checked against the DNA. TRBV21-1 is a documented pseudogene. The CDR3 runs 14 residues. The CDR3: CASSKTGRGETQYF. CDR3 nucleotide sequence: TGTGCCAGCAGCAAAACAGGGCGGGGGGAGACCCAGTACTTC.

This chain joins TRBV27 and TRBJ2-1; D is uncertain. V lost 3 bases, J lost 5 bases, and 8 bases lay in between. CDR1 is MNHEY and CDR2 is SMNVEV in the germline V gene (reference sequence). The CDR3 runs 13 residues. The CDR3 nucleotides are TGTGCCAGCAGTTTGAACAGACACAATGAGCAGTTCTTC. Protein sequence: CASSLNRHNEQFF.

V and J are TRBV19 and TRBJ2-6, with TRBD2 as a possible D gene (6 bases). The CDR3 runs to 14 residues. V shed 7 bases and J shed 1 base, with 8 bases lying between them. Germline V gives CDR1 LNHDA, CDR2 SQIVND (reference sequence). The CDR3 sequence is CASTAGSGANVLTF. The CDR3 DNA reads TGTGCCAGTACCGCGGGGTCTGGGGCCAACGTCCTGACTTTC.

In this sample, this clone turned up a few times. The chain combines TRBV5-1 with TRBJ1-2; TRBD1 aligns across 7 bases. The V and J ends lost 4 bases and 7 bases, in that order; junction bases with no gene match: 4. Germline V lookup: CDR1 SGHRS, CDR2 YFSETQ. The CDR3 is 12 amino acids. The CDR3 spells CASSPGTAGYTF. The CDR3 DNA sequence: TGCGCCAGCAGCCCAGGGACAGCTGGCTACACCTTC.

The gene calls are TRBV18 and TRBJ2-3, with D hard to call. The V end lost 3 bases, the J end lost 2 bases, and 12 bases lay between the germline ends. This CDR3 comprises 15 residues. The V gene's germline CDR1 is KGHSH and CDR2 LQKENI. DNA for the CDR3: TGTGCCAGCTCACCCCGACGAGGTCCCACAGATACGCAGTATTTT. Encoded protein: CASSPRRGPTDTQYF. Using reference TRBV18 and TRBJ2-3 for the parts outside the CDR3, the full variable domain is NAGVMQNPRHLVRRRGQEARLRCSPMKGHSHVYWYRQLPEEGLKFMVYLQKENIIDESGMPKERFSAEFPKEGPSILRIQQVVRGDSAAYFCASSPRRGPTDTQYFGPGTRLTVL.

V usage is TRBV28 and J usage is TRBJ2-7; 8 bases match TRBD2. Germline CDR1 and CDR2: MDHEN and SYDVKM. The CDR3 contains 15 residues. V lost 6 bases to trimming and J lost 6 bases; unmatched junction nucleotides: 13. DNA for the CDR3: TGTGCCAGCAGCCCCTCCTGGCGGGAGGCGGGCGAGCAGTACTTC. Translated: CASSPSWREAGEQYF.

The chain recombines TRBV6-1 with TRBJ2-7; weak D call: TRBD2 (6 bases). The CDR3 runs 13 residues. Germline assignment: CDR1 MNHNS and CDR2 SASEGT. Trimming took off 8 bases at V and 7 bases at J, with 18 bases between the two ends. The CDR3 sequence: CASRLQGLEEQYF. The CDR3 DNA follows: TGTGCCAGCCGCTTGCAGGGACTGGAAGAGCAGTACTTC.

The chain employs TRBV19 and TRBJ2-3; 14 bases are a match to TRBD2. V trimming: 7 bases; J trimming: 7 bases; junction bases outside the gene matches: 4. In germline, CDR1 is LNHDA, CDR2 SQIVND (reference sequence). The CDR3 extends over 14 amino acids. CDR3 in amino acids: CASKTSGRENTQYF. The CDR3 DNA is TGTGCCAGTAAGACTAGCGGGAGGGAAAATACGCAGTATTTT.

V and J are TRBV4-2 and TRBJ2-5; D perhaps matches TRBD2 (6 bases). Trimming removed 4 bases at V and 2 bases at J, with 11 bases between. Germline V CDR1 and CDR2: LGHNA, YNFKEQ. This CDR3 is built from 14 residues. Here the CDR3 reads CASSPFSGQETQYF. CDR3 sequence (DNA): TGTGCCAGCAGCCCCTTTAGCGGACAAGAGACCCAGTACTTC.